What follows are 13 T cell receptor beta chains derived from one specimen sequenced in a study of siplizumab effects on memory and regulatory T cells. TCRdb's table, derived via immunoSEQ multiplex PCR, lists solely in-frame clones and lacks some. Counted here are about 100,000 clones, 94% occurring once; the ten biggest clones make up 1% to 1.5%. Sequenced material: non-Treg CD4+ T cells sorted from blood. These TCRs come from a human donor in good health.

The CDR3 DNA is TGTGCCAGTAGTATAGGGGGACTGGCGGGAGGCCATTCCAAGGCCACAGATACGCAGTATTTT. Translation gives CASSIGGLAGGHSKATDTQYF. This chain links TRBV19 with TRBJ2-3; TRBD2 aligns across 8 bases. V lost 1 base, J lost 2 bases, and 20 bases stayed unmatched. CDR3 length equals 21 residues. Germline CDR1 reads LNHDA; CDR2 reads SQIVND (reference sequence).

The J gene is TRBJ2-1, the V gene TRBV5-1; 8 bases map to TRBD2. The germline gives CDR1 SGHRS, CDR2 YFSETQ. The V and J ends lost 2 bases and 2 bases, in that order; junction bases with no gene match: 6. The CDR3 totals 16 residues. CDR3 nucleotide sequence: TGCGCCAGCAGCTTTTCTAGCGGGCTAACCTACAATGAGCAGTTCTTC. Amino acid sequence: CASSFSSGLTYNEQFF.

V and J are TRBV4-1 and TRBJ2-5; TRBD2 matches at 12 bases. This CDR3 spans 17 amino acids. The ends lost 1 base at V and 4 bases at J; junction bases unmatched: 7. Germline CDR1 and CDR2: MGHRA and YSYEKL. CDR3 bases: TGCGCCAGCAGCCAAGGGGGGACTAGCGGGCAATCAGAGACCCAGTACTTC. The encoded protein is CASSQGGTSGQSETQYF.

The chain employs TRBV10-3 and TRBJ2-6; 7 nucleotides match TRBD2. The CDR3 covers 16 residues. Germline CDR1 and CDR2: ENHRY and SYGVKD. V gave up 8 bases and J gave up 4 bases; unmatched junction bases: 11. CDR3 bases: TGTGCCATCGGGGGGGGACGAGGGAACGGGGCCAACGTCCTGACTTTC. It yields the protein CAIGGGRGNGANVLTF.

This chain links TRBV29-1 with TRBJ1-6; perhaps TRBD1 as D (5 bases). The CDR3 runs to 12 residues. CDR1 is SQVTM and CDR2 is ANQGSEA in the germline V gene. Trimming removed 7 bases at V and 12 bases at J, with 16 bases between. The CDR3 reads CSARDPDEPLHF. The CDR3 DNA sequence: TGCAGCGCCCGGGACCCCGATGAACCCCTCCACTTT.

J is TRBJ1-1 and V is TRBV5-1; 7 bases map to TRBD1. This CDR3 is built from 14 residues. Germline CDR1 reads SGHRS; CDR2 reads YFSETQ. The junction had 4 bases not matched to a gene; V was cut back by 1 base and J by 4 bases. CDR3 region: CASSLSGGATEAFF. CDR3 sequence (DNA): TGCGCCAGCAGCTTGTCAGGGGGAGCCACTGAAGCTTTCTTT.

CDR3 in DNA: TGTGCCAGCAGCTTGGAACCCCTGGGACGGCGAGCTTTCTTT. Protein: CASSLEPLGRRAFF. This chain joins TRBV5-8 and TRBJ1-1; a weak D match, TRBD1 (5 bases). The V and J ends lost 0 bases and 10 bases respectively, with 16 bases between them. The CDR3 runs 14 residues. The germline V gene has CDR1 SGHTS and CDR2 YDEGEE. Full variable domain (remainder filled in from reference TRBV5-8 and TRBJ1-1): EAGVTQSPTHLIKTRGQQATLRCSPISGHTSVYWYQQALGLGLQFLLWYDEGEERNRGNFPPRFSGRQFPNYSSELNVNALELEDSALYLCASSLEPLGRRAFFGQGTRLTVV.

In DNA, the CDR3 is TGTGCCACCAGCGTCACGACAGAGGGGAACACTGAAGCTTTCTTT. Translation: CATSVTTEGNTEAFF. V usage is TRBV15 and J usage is TRBJ1-1; D might be TRBD1 (5 bases). Trimming removed 5 bases at V and 1 base at J, with 14 bases between. The germline V gene encodes CDR1 LNHNV and CDR2 YYDKDF (reference sequence). The CDR3 covers 15 residues.

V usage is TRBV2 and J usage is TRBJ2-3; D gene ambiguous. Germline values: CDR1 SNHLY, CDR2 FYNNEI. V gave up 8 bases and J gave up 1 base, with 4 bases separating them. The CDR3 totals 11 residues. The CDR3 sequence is CASYGTDTQYF. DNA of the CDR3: TGTGCCAGCTACGGCACAGATACGCAGTATTTT.

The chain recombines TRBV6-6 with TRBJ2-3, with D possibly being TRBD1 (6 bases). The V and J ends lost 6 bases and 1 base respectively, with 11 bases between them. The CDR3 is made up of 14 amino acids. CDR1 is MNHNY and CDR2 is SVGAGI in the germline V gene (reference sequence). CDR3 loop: CASRATGRTDTQYF. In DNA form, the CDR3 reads TGTGCCAGCAGGGCTACAGGGCGCACAGATACGCAGTATTTT.

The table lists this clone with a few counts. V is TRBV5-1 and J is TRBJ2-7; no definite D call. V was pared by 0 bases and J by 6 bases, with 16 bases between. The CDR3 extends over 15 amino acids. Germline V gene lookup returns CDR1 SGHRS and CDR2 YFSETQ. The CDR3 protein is CASSLVISGRLEQYF. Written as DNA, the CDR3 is TGCGCCAGCAGCTTGGTTATCTCAGGTAGGCTCGAGCAGTACTTC.

CDR3 sequence: CASSLVTAGWGNTIYF. The CDR3 bases are TGTGCCAGCAGCTTAGTTACGGCAGGGTGGGGAAACACCATATATTTT. This sequence joins TRBV7-9 and TRBJ1-3; tentatively, D is TRBD1 (5 bases). This CDR3 has 16 residues. Trimming shortened V by 1 base and J by 4 bases, and 14 bases separated the two germline ends. Germline CDR1 is SEHNR and CDR2 is FQNEAQ (reference sequence). The full variable domain, its missing parts supplied by reference TRBV7-9 and TRBJ1-3, is DTGVSQNPRHKITKRGQNVTFRCDPISEHNRLYWYRQTLGQGPEFLTYFQNEAQLEKSRLLSDRFSAERPKGSFSTLEIQRTEQGDSAMYLCASSLVTAGWGNTIYFGEGSWLTVV.

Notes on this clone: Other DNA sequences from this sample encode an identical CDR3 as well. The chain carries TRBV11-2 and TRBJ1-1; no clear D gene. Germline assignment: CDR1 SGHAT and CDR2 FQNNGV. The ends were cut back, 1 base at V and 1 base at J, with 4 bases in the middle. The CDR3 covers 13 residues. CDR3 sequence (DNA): TGTGCCAGCAGCTTAGGTCGGAACACTGAAGCTTTCTTT. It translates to CASSLGRNTEAFF.